This TCR beta chain stems from a study of cytomegalovirus exposure and HLA in healthy donors. Each donor's status was that of a healthy bone marrow donor. Use of 60 Vbeta and 13 Jbeta primers characterized the PCR. TCRdb's table, derived via immunoSEQ multiplex PCR, lists solely in-frame clones and lacks some. The data hold about 140,000 clones, with roughly 80% observed a single time. CDR1 and CDR2 from the germline V gene are SGHTA and FQGNSA. CDR3 length: 14 residues. V was pared by 5 bases and J by 7 bases, with 8 bases of the junction left unmatched. This TCR was recovered from a man aged 35 to 55 in good health and CMV-seronegative. The V and J genes are TRBV7-2 and TRBJ1-5, with 7 bases fitting TRBD1. Sequencing was performed on PBMCs. The CDR3 spells CASSPTGARQPQHF. Here the CDR3 DNA reads TGTGCCAGCAGCCCCACAGGGGCACGGCAGCCCCAGCATTTT. Drawing the rest from reference TRBV7-2 and TRBJ1-5, the complete variable domain is GAGVSQSPSNKVTEKGKDVELRCDPISGHTALYWYRQSLGQGLEFLIYFQGNSAPDKSGLPSDRFSAERTGGSVSTLTIQRTQQEDSAVYLCASSPTGARQPQHFGDGTRLSIL.